This T cell receptor (beta chain) was found in a study of T-cell memory formation after mild COVID-19. Study-level information: Largely donor-specific TCR clusters were found. The study's findings and limits: Clones shrinking between day 15 and 85 showed a balanced CD4/CD8 split, and those that grew later tilted toward CD4+. For second-wave clones that peaked at day 37, SARS-CoV-2 specificity went unverified.

TCRdb reprocessed the 5' RACE reads via MiXCR and lists one record per CDR3 protein. Of roughly 50,000 distinct CDR3 sequences listed, 12% are singletons. The V and J ends lost 2 bases and 0 bases respectively, with 11 bases between them. The CDR3 is 16 amino acids. Germline assignment: CDR1 LGHNA and CDR2 YNFKEQ. This clonotype was recorded many times. Its antigen remains unknown. The source is a man younger than 30 who had mild COVID-19 (a few samples of this study predate the infection). Cell type and time point are not known. The chain links TRBV4-2 to TRBJ1-5, with D perhaps TRBD1 (5 bases). Sequences were obtained from PBMCs or a T cell subset sorted from them (not recorded which). The CDR3 reads CASSQQGGHSNQPQHF. Written as DNA, the CDR3 is TGTGCCAGCAGCCAACAGGGAGGCCATAGCAATCAGCCCCAGCATTTT.